This paragraph reports one T cell receptor (beta chain). This entry belongs to a study of T cell changes during pregnancy in multiple sclerosis. Assay: immunoSEQ multiplex PCR; the TCRdb copy retains only in-frame clones and omits some. The repertoire holds under 80,000 clones, with roughly 89% as singletons. This receptor was taken from a female donor in good health, enrolled as a control in a pregnancy study. Sequencing used peripheral blood, obtained after pregnancy.

CDR3 residues: CASSLGQVRYEQYF. The CDR3, as DNA: TGCGCCAGCAGCTTGGGACAGGTGCGCTACGAGCAGTACTTC. V and J are TRBV5-1 and TRBJ2-7; perhaps TRBD1 as D (6 bases). Germline assignment: CDR1 SGHRS and CDR2 YFSETQ. Between the trimmed V and J ends, which lost 0 bases and 3 bases, there was a span of 10 bases. This CDR3 region has 14 residues.